The T cell receptor beta chain under discussion was sequenced for a study of immune heterogeneity within non-small cell lung tumors. Study-wide context: Histologically, a few tumors were squamous cell carcinomas and nine to ten were non-squamous carcinomas. The remaining 1 tumor was not otherwise specified.

About this clonotype: Its target is unknown. A much larger clone differs by one base, so this may be a read error.

TCRs were amplified from roughly 540 ng gDNA of bulk tumor per sample. Biopsies, several per primary tumor and spaced far apart, were collected during surgery. Curative surgery was undertaken by patients, who had untreated, newly diagnosed non-small cell lung cancer. Study-level results: Clonotypes of T-cell receptor beta found at high frequency were largely distinct between individual patients. Local clonality of T cells correlated moderately yet significantly with local tumor mutational burden (R 0.3 to 0.4). Identical dominant CDR3 beta clonotypes recurred across a patient's tumor sites, together with site-unique high-frequency clones.

The CDR3 has 15 amino acids. The germline CDR1 and CDR2 sequences are DFQATT and SNEGSKA (reference sequence). Amplification of the TCR beta CDR3 was achieved through multiplex PCR with 32 V and 13 J primers. Using its own MiXCR run on the multiplex PCR reads, TCRdb lists one record per CDR3 protein. This table holds around 23,000 distinct CDR3 sequences, about 26% found once. This receptor was taken from a man aged 35-49 years with non-small cell lung cancer. The sequencing input was lung tumor tissue. The chain uses TRBV20-1 and TRBJ1-5; D is uncertain. This CDR3 reads CSARDRYRGNQSQHF. The CDR3 DNA sequence: TGCAGTGCTAGAGATCGGTATAGAGGAAATCAGTCCCAGCATTTT.